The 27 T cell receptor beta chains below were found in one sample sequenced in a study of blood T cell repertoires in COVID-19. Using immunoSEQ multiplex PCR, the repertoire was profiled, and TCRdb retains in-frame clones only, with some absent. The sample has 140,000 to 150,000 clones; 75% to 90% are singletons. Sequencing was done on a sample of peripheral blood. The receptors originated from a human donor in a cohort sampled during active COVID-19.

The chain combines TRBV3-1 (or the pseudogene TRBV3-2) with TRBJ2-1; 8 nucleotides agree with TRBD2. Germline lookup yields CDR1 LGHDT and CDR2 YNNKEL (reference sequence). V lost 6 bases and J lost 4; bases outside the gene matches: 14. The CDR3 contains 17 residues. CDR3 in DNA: TGTGCCAGCAGTCCGGAGAAGGGCGGGGGGTCGTACAATGAGCAGTTCTTC. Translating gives CASSPEKGGGSYNEQFF.

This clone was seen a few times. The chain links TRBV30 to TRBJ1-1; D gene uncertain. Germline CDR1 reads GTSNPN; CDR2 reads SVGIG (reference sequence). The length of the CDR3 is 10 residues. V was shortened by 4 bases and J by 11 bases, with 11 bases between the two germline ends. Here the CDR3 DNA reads TGTGCCTGGAAAATCGGGAGGGCTTTCTTT. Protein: CAWKIGRAFF.

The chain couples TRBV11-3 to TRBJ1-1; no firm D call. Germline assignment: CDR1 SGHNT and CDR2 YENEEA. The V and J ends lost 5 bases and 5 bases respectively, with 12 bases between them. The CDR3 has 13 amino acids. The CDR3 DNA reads TGTGCCAGCAGCCATGACACCTGGACTGAAGCTTTCTTT. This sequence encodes CASSHDTWTEAFF.

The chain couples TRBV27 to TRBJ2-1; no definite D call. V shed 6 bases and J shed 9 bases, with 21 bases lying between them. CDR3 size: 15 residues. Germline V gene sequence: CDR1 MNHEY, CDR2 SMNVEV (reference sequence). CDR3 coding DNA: TGTGCCAGCAGCCGTTCCAGAAGTTTCCCAACTGAGCAGTTCTTC. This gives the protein CASSRSRSFPTEQFF.

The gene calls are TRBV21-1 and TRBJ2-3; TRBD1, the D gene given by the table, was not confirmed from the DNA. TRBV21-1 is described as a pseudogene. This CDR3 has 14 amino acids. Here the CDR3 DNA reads TGTGCCAGCAGCAGGCAGGGGTTTTTAGATACGCAGTATTTT. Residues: CASSRQGFLDTQYF.

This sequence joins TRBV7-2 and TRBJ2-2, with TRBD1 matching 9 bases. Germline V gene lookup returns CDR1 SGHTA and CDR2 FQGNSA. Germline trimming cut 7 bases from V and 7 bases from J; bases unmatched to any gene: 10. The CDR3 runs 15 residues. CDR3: CASITDRGRSGELFF. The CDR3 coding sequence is TGTGCCAGCATCACTGACAGGGGGAGGAGCGGGGAGCTGTTTTTT.

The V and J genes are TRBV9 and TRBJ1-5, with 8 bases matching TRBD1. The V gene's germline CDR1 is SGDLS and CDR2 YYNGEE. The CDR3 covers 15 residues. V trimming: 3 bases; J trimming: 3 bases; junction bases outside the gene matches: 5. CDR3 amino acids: CASSAGQGPNQPQHF. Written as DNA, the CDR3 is TGTGCCAGCAGCGCCGGACAGGGCCCCAATCAGCCCCAGCATTTT.

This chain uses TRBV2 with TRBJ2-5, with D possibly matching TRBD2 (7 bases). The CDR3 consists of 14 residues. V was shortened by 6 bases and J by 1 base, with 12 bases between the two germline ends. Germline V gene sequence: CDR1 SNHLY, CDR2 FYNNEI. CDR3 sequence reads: CASSPGGAQETQYF. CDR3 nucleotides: TGTGCCAGCAGCCCTGGGGGGGCCCAAGAGACCCAGTACTTC.

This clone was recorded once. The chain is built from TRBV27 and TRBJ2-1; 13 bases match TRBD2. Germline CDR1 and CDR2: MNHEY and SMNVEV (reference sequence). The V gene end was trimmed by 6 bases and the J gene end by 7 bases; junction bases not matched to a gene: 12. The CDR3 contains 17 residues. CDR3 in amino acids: CASRPGTSGAGWNEQFF. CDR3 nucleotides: TGTGCCAGCAGGCCGGGGACTAGCGGGGCGGGATGGAATGAGCAGTTCTTC.

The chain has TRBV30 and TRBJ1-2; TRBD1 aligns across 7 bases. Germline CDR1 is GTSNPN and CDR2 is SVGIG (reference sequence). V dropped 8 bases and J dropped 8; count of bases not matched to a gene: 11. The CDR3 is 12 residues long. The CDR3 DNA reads TGTGCCGCCTCAGAGGGGGCGAGAGGCTACACCTTC. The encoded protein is CAASEGARGYTF.

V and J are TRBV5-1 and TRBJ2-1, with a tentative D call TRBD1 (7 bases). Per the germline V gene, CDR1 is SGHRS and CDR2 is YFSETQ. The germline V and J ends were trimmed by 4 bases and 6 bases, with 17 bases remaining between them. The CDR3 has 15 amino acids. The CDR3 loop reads CASSGGTEVGNEQFF. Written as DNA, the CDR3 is TGCGCCAGCAGCGGAGGGACAGAGGTGGGCAATGAGCAGTTCTTC.

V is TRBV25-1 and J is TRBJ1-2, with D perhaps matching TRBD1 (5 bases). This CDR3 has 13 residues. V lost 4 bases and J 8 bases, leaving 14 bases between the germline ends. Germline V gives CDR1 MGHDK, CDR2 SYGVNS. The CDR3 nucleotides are TGTGCCAGCAGTGGGGGTCAGGGATGGGGCTACACCTTC. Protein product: CASSGGQGWGYTF.

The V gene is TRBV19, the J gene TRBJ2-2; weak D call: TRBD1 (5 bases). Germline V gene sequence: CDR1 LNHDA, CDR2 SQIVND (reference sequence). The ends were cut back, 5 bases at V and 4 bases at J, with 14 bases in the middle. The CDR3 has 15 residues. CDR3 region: CASSVTAWGTGELFF. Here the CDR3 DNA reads TGTGCCAGTAGTGTGACAGCCTGGGGCACCGGGGAGCTGTTTTTT.

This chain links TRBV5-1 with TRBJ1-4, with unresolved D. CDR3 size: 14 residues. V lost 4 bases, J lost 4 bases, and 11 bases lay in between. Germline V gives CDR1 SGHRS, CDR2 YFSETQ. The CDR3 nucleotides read TGCGCCAGCAGCGAAGCCACGGTTAATGAAAAACTGTTTTTT. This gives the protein CASSEATVNEKLFF.

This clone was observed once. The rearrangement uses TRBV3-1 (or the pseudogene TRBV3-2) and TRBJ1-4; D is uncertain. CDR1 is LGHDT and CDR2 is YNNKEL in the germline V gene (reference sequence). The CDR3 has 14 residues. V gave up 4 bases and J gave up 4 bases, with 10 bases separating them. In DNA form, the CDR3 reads TGTGCCAGCAGCCCCTCTGGGCTTAATGAAAAACTGTTTTTT. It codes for CASSPSGLNEKLFF.

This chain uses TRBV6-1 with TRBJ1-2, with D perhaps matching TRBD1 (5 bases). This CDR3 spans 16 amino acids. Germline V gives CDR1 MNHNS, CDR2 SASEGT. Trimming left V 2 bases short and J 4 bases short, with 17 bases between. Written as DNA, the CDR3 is TGTGCCAGCAGTGAATTGCCCGGCTCGGGACTCTATGGCTACACCTTC. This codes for CASSELPGSGLYGYTF.

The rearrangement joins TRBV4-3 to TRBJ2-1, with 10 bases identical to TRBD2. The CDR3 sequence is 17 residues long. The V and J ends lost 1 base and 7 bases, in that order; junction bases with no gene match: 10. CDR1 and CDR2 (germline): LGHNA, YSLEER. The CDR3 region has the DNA TGCGCCAGCAGCCAAGGGGCTAGCGGGGGACTGGGGAATGAGCAGTTCTTC. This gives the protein CASSQGASGGLGNEQFF.

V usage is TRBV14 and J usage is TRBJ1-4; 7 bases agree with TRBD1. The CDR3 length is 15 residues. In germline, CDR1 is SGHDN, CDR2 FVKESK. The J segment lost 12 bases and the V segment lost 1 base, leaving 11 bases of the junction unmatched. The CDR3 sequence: CASSQVWTGTYQLFF. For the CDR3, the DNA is TGTGCCAGCAGCCAAGTCTGGACAGGCACTTATCAACTGTTTTTT. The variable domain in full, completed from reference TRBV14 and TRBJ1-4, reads EAGVTQFPSHSVIEKGQTVTLRCDPISGHDNLYWYRRVMGKEIKFLLHFVKESKQDESGMPNNRFLAERTGGTYSTLKVQPAELEDSGVYFCASSQVWTGTYQLFFGSGTQLSVL.

The CDR3: CASSSRTGGMETQYF. The DNA for the CDR3 is TGTGCCAGCAGCTCCCGGACAGGGGGTATGGAGACCCAGTACTTC. This chain links TRBV7-7 with TRBJ2-5; TRBD1 matches at 10 bases. This CDR3 comprises 15 residues. Looked up from germline, CDR1 is SSHAT and CDR2 is FNYEAQ (reference sequence). J gave up 5 bases and V 4 bases, and 7 bases lay outside the gene matches.

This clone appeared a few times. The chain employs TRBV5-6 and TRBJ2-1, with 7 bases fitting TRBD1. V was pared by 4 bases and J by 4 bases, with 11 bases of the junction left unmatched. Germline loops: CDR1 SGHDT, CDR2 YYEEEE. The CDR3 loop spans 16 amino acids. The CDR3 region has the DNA TGTGCCAGCAGCACTATCTCGACAGGGAGTTACAATGAGCAGTTCTTC. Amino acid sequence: CASSTISTGSYNEQFF.

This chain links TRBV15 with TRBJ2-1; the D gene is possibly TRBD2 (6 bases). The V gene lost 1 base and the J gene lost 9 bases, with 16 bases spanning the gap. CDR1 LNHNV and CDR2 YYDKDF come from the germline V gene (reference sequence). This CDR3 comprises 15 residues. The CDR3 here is CATSRGGASSGEQFF. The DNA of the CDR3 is TGTGCCACCAGCAGAGGCGGGGCCAGTTCGGGTGAGCAGTTCTTC.

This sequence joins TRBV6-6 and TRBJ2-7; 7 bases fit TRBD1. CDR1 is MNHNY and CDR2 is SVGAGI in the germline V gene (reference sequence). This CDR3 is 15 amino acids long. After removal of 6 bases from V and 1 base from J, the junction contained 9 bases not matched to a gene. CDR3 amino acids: CASSPGTVLSYEQYV. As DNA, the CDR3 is TGTGCCAGCAGCCCCGGGACAGTTCTTTCCTACGAGCAGTACGTC.

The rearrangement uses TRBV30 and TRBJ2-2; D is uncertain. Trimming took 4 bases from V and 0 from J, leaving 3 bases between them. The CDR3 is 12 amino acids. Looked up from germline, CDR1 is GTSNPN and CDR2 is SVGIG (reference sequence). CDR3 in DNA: TGTGCCTGGACGGCGAACACCGGGGAGCTGTTTTTT. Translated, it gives CAWTANTGELFF.

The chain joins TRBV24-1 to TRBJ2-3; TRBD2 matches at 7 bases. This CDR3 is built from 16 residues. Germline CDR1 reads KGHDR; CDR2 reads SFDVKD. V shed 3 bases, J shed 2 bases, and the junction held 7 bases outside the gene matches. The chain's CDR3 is CATSDPSLAATDTQYF. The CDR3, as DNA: TGTGCCACCAGTGATCCATCTCTAGCGGCCACAGATACGCAGTATTTT.

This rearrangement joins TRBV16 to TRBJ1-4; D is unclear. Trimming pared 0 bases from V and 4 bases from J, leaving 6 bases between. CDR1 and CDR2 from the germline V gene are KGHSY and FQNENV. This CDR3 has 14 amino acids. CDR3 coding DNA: TGTGCCAGCAGCCAATCCCAGTATAATGAAAAACTGTTTTTT. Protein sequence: CASSQSQYNEKLFF.

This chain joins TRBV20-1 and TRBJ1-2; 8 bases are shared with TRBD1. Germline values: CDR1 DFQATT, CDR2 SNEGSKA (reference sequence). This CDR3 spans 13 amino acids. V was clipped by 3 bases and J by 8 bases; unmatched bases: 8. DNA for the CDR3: TGCAGTGCTAGTCAGGGGGCGCCTGGGGGCTACACCTTC. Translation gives CSASQGAPGGYTF.

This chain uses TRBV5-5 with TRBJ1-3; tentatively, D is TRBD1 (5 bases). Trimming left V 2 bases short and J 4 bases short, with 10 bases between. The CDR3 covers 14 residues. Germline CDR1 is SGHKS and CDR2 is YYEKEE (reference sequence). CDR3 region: CASSFGQGGNTIYF. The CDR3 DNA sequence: TGTGCCAGCAGCTTCGGCCAGGGAGGAAACACCATATATTTT.